A selection of T cell receptor beta chains follows, all from one sample in a study of beta chain features in type 1 diabetes. Measured with immunoSEQ multiplex PCR; TCRdb has only the in-frame clones, and not every one. The top ten clones hold roughly 0.06% of a sample with just over 450,000 clones, about 32% of them seen once. Sequenced: naive CD4+ T cells from blood. These receptors were collected from a man aged 18 to 35 in good health. Both conserved end residues are part of each CDR3. A D gene is named only where the DNA matches it firmly. Size is stated for part of the rows, as once, few or many counts, or as a class when the clone is expanded.

TRBV11-2,-,TRBJ2-1,TRBD2,15,CASRPIAGGYNEQFF,TGTGCCAGCAGACCTATAGCGGGAGGGTACAATGAGCAGTTCTTC
TRBV29-1,few,TRBJ2-2,-,14,CSVLTGMHTGELFF,TGCAGCGTTCTAACAGGGATGCACACCGGGGAGCTGTTTTTT
TRBV29-1,-,TRBJ2-1,-,14,CSVDSTSRINEQFF,TGCAGCGTTGATTCAACTAGCCGGATAAATGAGCAGTTCTTC
TRBV30,-,TRBJ2-7,-,14,CAWRMAGATYEQYF,TGTGCCTGGAGAATGGCTGGGGCAACCTACGAGCAGTACTTC
TRBV29-1,-,TRBJ2-2,-,16,CSVRDGSGLNTGELFF,TGCAGCGTGAGGGACGGCTCGGGACTGAACACCGGGGAGCTGTTTTTT
TRBV30,-,TRBJ2-1,TRBD2,14,CAWSWGLAGDEQFF,TGTGCCTGGAGTTGGGGACTAGCGGGTGATGAGCAGTTCTTC
TRBV4-3,-,TRBJ2-2,-,16,CASSQDIGADTGELFF,TGCGCCAGCAGCCAAGATATCGGCGCCGACACCGGGGAGCTGTTTTTT
TRBV9,few,TRBJ2-3,TRBD2,14,CASSPSGRLYTQYF,TGTGCCAGCAGCCCTAGCGGGAGGTTATATACGCAGTATTTT
TRBV6-5,-,TRBJ2-3,TRBD2,15,CASSRREASTDTQYF,TGTGCCAGCAGCCGTCGGGAGGCTAGCACAGATACGCAGTATTTT
TRBV2,-,TRBJ1-5,-,13,CASTGEANQPQHF,TGTGCCAGCACCGGGGAAGCAAATCAGCCCCAGCATTTT
TRBV7-2,few,TRBJ2-1,-,15,CASSLVFGSYNEQFF,TGTGCCAGCAGCTTAGTTTTCGGGTCCTACAATGAGCAGTTCTTC
TRBV7-7,-,TRBJ2-7,-,15,CASSPSTGPPYEQYF,TGTGCTAGCAGCCCCTCGACAGGCCCCCCCTACGAGCAGTACTTC
TRBV2,-,TRBJ2-7,-,12,CASSTGRLAQYF,TGTGCCAGCAGTACGGGCCGCTTGGCCCAGTACTTC
TRBV7-2,few,TRBJ1-5,-,13,CASSLVGSQPQHF,TGTGCCAGCAGCTTAGTGGGGTCTCAGCCCCAGCATTTT
TRBV7-6,-,TRBJ2-7,-,15,CASSLGSASSYEQYF,TGTGCCAGCAGCTTAGGGAGCGCGAGCTCCTACGAGCAGTACTTC
TRBV28,few,TRBJ2-3,-,16,CASSSSLASSTDTQYF,TGTGCCAGCAGTTCCTCCCTAGCGTCAAGCACAGATACGCAGTATTTT
TRBV7-9,-,TRBJ2-7,TRBD1,14,CASSTGVRSYEQYF,TGTGCCAGCAGTACAGGGGTAAGGTCCTACGAGCAGTACTTC
TRBV30,-,TRBJ2-5,TRBD2,16,CAWSVLGAGDLQTQYF,TGTGCCTGGAGTGTACTTGGAGCGGGAGACTTACAGACCCAGTACTTC
TRBV5-1,-,TRBJ2-3,-,13,CASSITSTDTQYF,TGCGCCAGCAGCATCACAAGCACAGATACGCAGTATTTT
TRBV4-3,few,TRBJ1-4,TRBD1,14,CASSQAGTGEKLFF,TGCGCCAGCAGCCAAGCAGGGACAGGGGAAAAACTGTTTTTT
TRBV30,few,TRBJ2-7,TRBD1,15,CAWSKGQGNFYEQYF,TGTGCCTGGAGCAAGGGACAGGGTAATTTCTACGAGCAGTACTTC
TRBV6-1,-,TRBJ2-1,TRBD2,15,CASRHPSGRSDEQFF,TGTGCCAGCAGACACCCTAGCGGGAGGTCCGATGAGCAGTTCTTC
TRBV15,-,TRBJ2-7,TRBD2,15,CATSREGGSGYEQYF,TGTGCCACCAGCAGAGAGGGCGGGAGTGGTTACGAGCAGTACTTC
TRBV6-5,-,TRBJ2-7,-,12,CASSNGRLKQYF,TGTGCCAGCAGCAACGGTCGACTTAAGCAGTACTTC
TRBV25-1,-,TRBJ2-6,TRBD1,18,CASSESPGQLSGANVLTF,TGTGCCAGCAGTGAAAGTCCGGGACAGCTCTCTGGGGCCAACGTCCTGACTTTC
TRBV4-3,-,TRBJ1-6,-,13,CASSQDLRSPLHF,TGCGCCAGCAGCCAAGATCTTAGATCACCCCTCCACTTT
TRBV7-2,-,TRBJ1-2,-,14,CASSLELRIYGYTF,TGTGCCAGCAGCTTAGAACTTCGGATCTATGGCTACACCTTC
TRBV14,few,TRBJ2-1,-,14,CASSQDRRSGEQFF,TGTGCCAGCAGCCAAGACCGCAGGTCAGGTGAGCAGTTCTTC
TRBV29-1,-,TRBJ2-5,-,12,CSVSRGGETQYF,TGCAGCGTTAGCAGGGGGGGTGAGACCCAGTACTTC
TRBV30,-,TRBJ2-1,-,13,CAWSVRLDNEQFF,TGTGCCTGGAGTGTTCGGCTCGACAATGAGCAGTTCTTC
TRBV30,few,TRBJ1-5,TRBD1,14,CAWSNDRGGQPQHF,TGTGCCTGGAGTAATGACAGGGGCGGACAGCCCCAGCATTTT
TRBV27,-,TRBJ2-7,TRBD2,14,CASRPIRGAYEQYF,TGTGCCAGCAGGCCTATTCGGGGGGCCTACGAGCAGTACTTC
TRBV7-9,-,TRBJ2-3,-,14,CASSLTRSSDTQYF,TGTGCCAGCAGCCTGACTAGATCTTCCGATACGCAGTATTTT
TRBV6-6,-,TRBJ1-4,-,13,CASSPTGFEKLFF,TGTGCCAGCAGTCCTACAGGGTTTGAAAAACTGTTTTTT
TRBV7-7,few,TRBJ2-5,-,13,CASSFGPRETQYF,TGTGCTAGCAGCTTCGGGCCTAGGGAGACCCAGTACTTC
TRBV4-2,-,TRBJ1-4,-,18,CASSQETVIGRGDEKLFF,TGTGCCAGCAGCCAGGAGACAGTGATCGGCCGGGGGGATGAAAAACTGTTTTTT
TRBV29-1,-,TRBJ2-7,TRBD2,14,CSVEDPRGAYEQYF,TGCAGCGTTGAAGATCCGCGGGGGGCCTACGAGCAGTACTTC
TRBV20-1,-,TRBJ2-7,-,11,CSARDPVEQYF,TGCAGTGCTAGAGATCCCGTCGAGCAGTACTTC
TRBV7-2,-,TRBJ2-7,TRBD2,14,CASSLGLAAGEQYF,TGTGCCAGCAGCCTTGGACTAGCGGCAGGGGAGCAGTACTTC
TRBV28,few,TRBJ1-1,-,14,CASSPAGGITEAFF,TGTGCCAGCAGTCCCGCGGGGGGGATCACTGAAGCTTTCTTT
TRBV5-4,few,TRBJ2-7,TRBD1,13,CASSWTGIDEQYF,TGTGCCAGCAGCTGGACAGGGATCGACGAGCAGTACTTC
TRBV5-1,-,TRBJ2-1,TRBD2,15,CASSQTQRDGNEQFF,TGCGCCAGCAGCCAAACCCAGCGGGATGGCAATGAGCAGTTCTTC
TRBV7-9,-,TRBJ2-7,TRBD1,15,CASSLLNRGQGEQYF,TGTGCCAGCAGCTTACTCAACAGGGGCCAGGGCGAGCAGTACTTC
TRBV6-6,-,TRBJ1-2,TRBD1,14,CASSQTGGNYGYTF,TGTGCCAGCAGCCAGACAGGGGGCAACTATGGCTACACCTTC
TRBV5-4,few,TRBJ2-1,TRBD1,16,CASSVGQAMSYNEQFF,TGTGCCAGCAGCGTCGGACAGGCGATGTCCTACAATGAGCAGTTCTTC
TRBV14,-,TRBJ1-4,-,17,CASSQGGRYLTNEKLFF,TGTGCCAGCAGCCAAGGAGGCCGTTATCTCACTAATGAAAAACTGTTTTTT